The 26 T cell receptor beta chains listed next were all sequenced from one sample in a study of T cells in Graves' hyperthyroidism and ophthalmopathy. Template material for amplifying TCR beta CDR3 regions consisted of RNA transcripts. TCR CDR3 regions were first amplified by RT-PCR with HTBI primers. TCRdb re-derived calls from the multiplex PCR reads in MiXCR, one entry per CDR3 protein. The table shows some 200,000 distinct CDR3 sequences, with 15% to 20% occurring only once. Sequenced sample: blood. The source of these receptors is a man aged 45-65 years with Graves' hyperthyroidism.

This clonotype came up many times. This sequence joins TRBV7-9 and TRBJ2-1; 9 nucleotides line up with TRBD2. CDR1 is SEHNR, CDR2 FQNEAQ, per germline (reference sequence). The junction had 8 bases not matched to a gene; V was cut back by 7 bases and J by 4 bases. The CDR3 spans 15 residues. CDR3 in amino acids: CASTLTSGAYNEQFF. The CDR3, as DNA: TGTGCCAGCACCCTGACTAGCGGTGCTTACAATGAGCAGTTCTTC.

This clonotype was counted at least ten times. This chain links TRBV19 with TRBJ1-5; D gene unclear. CDR3 length: 13 amino acids. The germline V and J ends were trimmed by 5 bases and 0 bases, with 5 bases remaining between them. Looked up from germline, CDR1 is LNHDA and CDR2 is SQIVND (reference sequence). CDR3 DNA: TGTGCCAGTAGTCAGTATAGCAATCAGCCCCAGCATTTT. Protein product: CASSQYSNQPQHF.

The rearrangement joins TRBV6-2 or TRBV6-3 to TRBJ2-7, with D perhaps matching TRBD1 or TRBD2 (6 bases each). The CDR3 spans 15 residues. Trimming took off 5 bases at V and 1 base at J, with 15 bases between the two ends. In germline, CDR1 is MNHEY, CDR2 SVGEGT. The CDR3 DNA reads TGTGCCAGCAGTGTACAGGGAGGAGGATCCTACGAGCAGTACTTC. This sequence encodes CASSVQGGGSYEQYF.

V gene TRBV28 combines with J gene TRBJ2-7; 7 bases match TRBD2. The germline V gene encodes CDR1 MDHEN and CDR2 SYDVKM. J gave up 1 base and V 10 bases, and 7 bases lay outside the gene matches. This CDR3 has 13 amino acids. The CDR3 coding sequence is TGTGCCATTGCGGGGGAGGGGTCCTACGAGCAGTACTTC. Protein sequence: CAIAGEGSYEQYF.

There are a few counts of this clonotype. The rearrangement links TRBV10-3 to TRBJ2-2; D not certain. The V and J ends lost 8 bases and 6 bases respectively, with 13 bases between them. CDR1 and CDR2 from the germline V gene are ENHRY and SYGVKD. The CDR3 extends over 13 amino acids. The DNA of the CDR3 is TGTGCCATCGCAGGCAGGCCCTCCGGGGAGCTGTTTTTT. Its protein is CAIAGRPSGELFF.

This clonotype was recorded many times. V is TRBV2 and J is TRBJ1-5; D is uncertain. V dropped 5 bases and J dropped 4 bases, with 9 bases sitting between them. CDR1 is SNHLY, CDR2 FYNNEI, per germline. The CDR3 totals 13 residues. The CDR3 sequence: CASSPTRNQPQHF. The CDR3 region has the DNA TGTGCCAGCAGTCCGACAAGGAATCAGCCCCAGCATTTT.

This clonotype was seen many times. V and J are TRBV18 and TRBJ2-2, with 7 bases identical to TRBD1. The germline V gene encodes CDR1 KGHSH and CDR2 LQKENI. The CDR3 totals 17 residues. V gave up 3 bases and J gave up 5 bases; unmatched junction bases: 12. The CDR3 DNA sequence: TGTGCCAGCTCACCCGCCGCTTGGACAGGTGGTACCGGGGAGCTGTTTTTT. This translates into CASSPAAWTGGTGELFF.

In its sample, this clonotype was seen many times. The chain uses TRBV7-2 and TRBJ2-5; perhaps TRBD2 as D (7 bases). Germline values: CDR1 SGHTA, CDR2 FQGNSA. This CDR3 has 15 amino acids. V was pared by 3 bases and J by 4 bases, with 15 bases between. The DNA of the CDR3 is TGTGCCAGCAGCTTGAAATGGGGGGGCGGAGAGACCCAGTACTTC. The encoded protein is CASSLKWGGGETQYF.

The table lists this clonotype with many counts. The gene calls are TRBV12-3 or TRBV12-4 and TRBJ2-5, with D possibly TRBD1 on 6 matching bases. V lost 2 bases, J lost 2 bases, and 15 bases lay in between. This CDR3 region has 16 residues. CDR3 coding DNA: TGTGCCAGCAGTTTATGGGCAGGGGAAGGTCAAGAGACCCAGTACTTC. Translated, it gives CASSLWAGEGQETQYF.

This sequence joins TRBV14 and TRBJ2-1, with D possibly being TRBD1 (6 bases). The CDR3 loop spans 16 amino acids. Trimming pared 1 base from V and 5 bases from J, leaving 15 bases between. Germline V gene lookup returns CDR1 SGHDN and CDR2 FVKESK. The CDR3 sequence: CASSQVWGLGDNEQFF. DNA for the CDR3: TGTGCCAGCAGCCAAGTTTGGGGGCTTGGAGACAATGAGCAGTTCTTC.

V and J are TRBV28 and TRBJ1-3; 10 bases are a match to TRBD1. The germline CDR1 and CDR2 sequences are MDHEN and SYDVKM. The trim removed 6 bases at V and 1 base at J, leaving 3 bases unmatched. The CDR3 is 15 residues long. CDR3: CASRRQGASGNTIYF. The CDR3 DNA follows: TGTGCCAGCAGACGACAGGGGGCATCTGGAAACACCATATATTTT.

This clonotype came up a few times. J is TRBJ2-2 and V is TRBV24-1, with D tentatively TRBD1 (6 bases). This CDR3 has 16 amino acids. Germline V lookup: CDR1 KGHDR, CDR2 SFDVKD. V was shortened by 3 bases and J by 0 bases, with 10 bases between the two germline ends. CDR3 loop: CATSDQDSSNTGELFF. Here the CDR3 DNA reads TGTGCCACCAGTGATCAGGACAGTTCGAACACCGGGGAGCTGTTTTTT.

This clonotype was found a few times. The genes are TRBV27 and TRBJ2-2, with TRBD2 matching over 14 bases. Germline assignment: CDR1 MNHEY and CDR2 SMNVEV (reference sequence). Trimming at V came to 1 base and at J to 6 bases, leaving 4 bases not matched to a gene. This CDR3 comprises 17 residues. The CDR3 DNA reads as TGTGCCAGCAGTTTATTGGGACTAGCGGGAGCTGCCGGGGAGCTGTTTTTT. It translates to CASSLLGLAGAAGELFF.

In this sample, this clonotype turned up many times. The V call is TRBV20-1, the J call TRBJ2-1; D not certain. There are 12 residues in the CDR3. Germline CDR1 and CDR2: DFQATT and SNEGSKA (reference sequence). V shed 4 bases and J shed 10 bases, with 14 bases lying between them. The CDR3 here is CSAMRFQGEQFF. For the CDR3, the DNA is TGCAGTGCTATGCGGTTTCAAGGAGAGCAGTTCTTC.

The chain combines TRBV18 with TRBJ2-7; D may match TRBD1 or TRBD2 (5 bases each). V dropped 0 bases and J dropped 6 bases, with 9 bases sitting between them. The CDR3 runs to 13 residues. In germline, CDR1 is KGHSH, CDR2 LQKENI. CDR3 amino acids: CASSPPGAFEQYF. CDR3 nucleotides: TGTGCCAGCTCACCACCCGGGGCTTTCGAGCAGTACTTC. Using reference TRBV18 and TRBJ2-7 for the parts outside the CDR3, the full variable domain is NAGVMQNPRHLVRRRGQEARLRCSPMKGHSHVYWYRQLPEEGLKFMVYLQKENIIDESGMPKERFSAEFPKEGPSILRIQQVVRGDSAAYFCASSPPGAFEQYFGPGTRLTVT.

In this sample, this clonotype turned up many times. One end of the junction fails to match germline, which may point to a read error. This chain links TRBV20-1 with TRBJ2-2; TRBD2 is a possible D gene (5 bases). Germline CDR1 and CDR2: DFQATT and SNEGSKA (reference sequence). This CDR3 is built from 13 residues. The CDR3 region is CSPSHGNTGELFF. DNA for the CDR3: TGCAGTCCTAGCCACGGAAACACCGGGGAGCTGTTTTTT.

In its sample, this clonotype was seen many times. The chain combines TRBV5-6 with TRBJ2-5; D tentatively fits TRBD1 or TRBD2 (5 bases each). The germline gives CDR1 SGHDT, CDR2 YYEEEE. The CDR3 extends over 13 amino acids. The V end lost 2 bases, the J end lost 2 bases, and 7 bases lay between the germline ends. CDR3 in amino acids: CASSFWGQETQYF. The CDR3 region has the DNA TGTGCCAGCAGCTTCTGGGGGCAAGAGACCCAGTACTTC.

At least ten counts were recorded for this clonotype. The CDR3 DNA sequence: TGTGCCAGCAGTGAATTCGGCAGGGGTGATACTGAAGCTTTCTTT. This codes for CASSEFGRGDTEAFF. The chain uses TRBV2 and TRBJ1-1, with D possibly matching TRBD1 (6 bases). Germline values: CDR1 SNHLY, CDR2 FYNNEI. This CDR3 contains 15 residues. V lost 2 bases and J lost 5, with 15 bases in between. Supplemented by reference TRBV2 and TRBJ1-1, the full variable domain reads EPEVTQTPSHQVTQMGQEVILRCVPISNHLYFYWYRQILGQKVEFLVSFYNNEISEKSEIFDDQFSVERPDGSNFTLKIRSTKLEDSAMYFCASSEFGRGDTEAFFGQGTRLTVV.

This clonotype was seen ten or more times. This chain uses TRBV2 with TRBJ2-1, with 12 bases matching TRBD2. Trimming cost V 10 bases and J 8 bases; bases outside gene matches: 9. The germline V gene encodes CDR1 SNHLY and CDR2 FYNNEI. The CDR3 contains 14 residues. CDR3 DNA: TGTGCCACCTCTAGCGGGAGGGGTCTAGATGAGCAGTTCTTC. This gives the protein CATSSGRGLDEQFF. Full variable domain (rest looked up from reference TRBV2 and TRBJ2-1): EPEVTQTPSHQVTQMGQEVILRCVPISNHLYFYWYRQILGQKVEFLVSFYNNEISEKSEIFDDQFSVERPDGSNFTLKIRSTKLEDSAMYFCATSSGRGLDEQFFGPGTRLTVL.

This clonotype has at least ten counts. This chain joins TRBV11-2 and TRBJ1-1; weak D call: TRBD1 (6 bases). This CDR3 is 15 amino acids long. CDR1 SGHAT and CDR2 FQNNGV come from the germline V gene. Trimming took 0 bases from V and 8 from J, leaving 16 bases between them. The CDR3 spells CASSLDQGPHREAFF. The CDR3 region has the DNA TGTGCCAGCAGCTTAGACCAGGGGCCCCACCGGGAAGCTTTCTTT.

The chain carries TRBV27 and TRBJ2-1; tentatively, D is TRBD2 (5 bases). With 2 bases removed from V and 8 bases from J, the gap between germline ends came to 10 bases. The germline V gene has CDR1 MNHEY and CDR2 SMNVEV (reference sequence). CDR3 length: 13 amino acids. The CDR3 spells CASSLGGFDEQFF. CDR3 nucleotide sequence: TGTGCCAGCAGTTTAGGAGGTTTCGATGAGCAGTTCTTC.

The chain recombines TRBV15 with TRBJ2-5; D possibly corresponds to TRBD2 (6 bases). Germline values: CDR1 LNHNV, CDR2 YYDKDF (reference sequence). The CDR3 contains 15 residues. Trimming pared 0 bases from V and 2 bases from J, leaving 10 bases between. DNA of the CDR3: TGTGCCACCAGCAGAGATAGACGGGGGCAAGAGACCCAGTACTTC. This sequence encodes CATSRDRRGQETQYF.

This clonotype has a handful of counts. The V and J genes are TRBV19 and TRBJ2-1; 11 bases are shared with TRBD2. Trimming took 6 bases from V and 0 from J; bases not matched to a gene: 4. The CDR3 loop spans 16 amino acids. Per germline, CDR1 LNHDA and CDR2 SQIVND (reference sequence). This CDR3 is CASSRLAGNSYNEQFF. CDR3 nucleotide sequence: TGTGCCAGTAGCCGACTAGCGGGAAACTCCTACAATGAGCAGTTCTTC.

The rearrangement uses TRBV6-7 and TRBJ2-7; a possible D gene is TRBD1 (6 bases). TRBV6-7 is annotated as an ORF whose role is uncertain. This CDR3 is 18 amino acids long. V lost 5 bases and J 2 bases, leaving 25 bases between the germline ends. This CDR3 is CASSPNPLTDRNTYEQYF. CDR3 DNA: TGTGCCAGCAGTCCGAATCCATTGACGGACAGAAATACCTACGAGCAGTACTTC.

This clonotype occurred many times. CDR3 protein: CASSGQGGNQPQHF. In nucleotides, the CDR3 is TGTGCCAGCAGCGGACAGGGCGGAAATCAGCCCCAGCATTTT. This chain links TRBV2 with TRBJ1-5, with 8 bases lining up with TRBD1. From germline, CDR1 is SNHLY and CDR2 FYNNEI. This CDR3 is 14 amino acids long. J lost 4 bases, V lost 6 bases, and 5 bases had no gene match.

The chain links TRBV7-8 to TRBJ1-2; possibly TRBD1 for D (6 bases). The CDR3 loop spans 15 amino acids. V gave up 7 bases and J gave up 4 bases, with 19 bases separating them. Germline CDR1 SGHVS, CDR2 FQNEAQ. This chain's CDR3 is CASTPGGGATYGYTF. In DNA, the CDR3 is TGTGCCAGCACCCCCGGTGGGGGGGCGACCTATGGCTACACCTTC. The full variable domain, its missing parts supplied by reference TRBV7-8 and TRBJ1-2, is GAGVSQSPRYKVAKRGQDVALRCDPISGHVSLFWYQQALGQGPEFLTYFQNEAQLDKSGLPSDRFFAERPEGSVSTLKIQRTQQEDSAVYLCASTPGGGATYGYTFGSGTRLTVV.